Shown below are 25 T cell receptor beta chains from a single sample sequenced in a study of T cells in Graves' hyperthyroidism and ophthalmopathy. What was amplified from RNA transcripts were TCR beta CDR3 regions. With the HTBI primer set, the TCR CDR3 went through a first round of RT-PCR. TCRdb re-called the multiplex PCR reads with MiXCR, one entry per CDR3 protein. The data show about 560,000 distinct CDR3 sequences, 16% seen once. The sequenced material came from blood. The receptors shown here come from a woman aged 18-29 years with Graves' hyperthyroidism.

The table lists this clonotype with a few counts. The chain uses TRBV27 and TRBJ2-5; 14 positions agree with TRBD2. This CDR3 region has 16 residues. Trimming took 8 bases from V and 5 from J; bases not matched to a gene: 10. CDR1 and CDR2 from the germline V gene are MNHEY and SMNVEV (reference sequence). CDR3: CASGRLAGGPEETQYF. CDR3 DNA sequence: TGTGCCAGCGGACGACTAGCGGGGGGGCCCGAGGAGACCCAGTACTTC.

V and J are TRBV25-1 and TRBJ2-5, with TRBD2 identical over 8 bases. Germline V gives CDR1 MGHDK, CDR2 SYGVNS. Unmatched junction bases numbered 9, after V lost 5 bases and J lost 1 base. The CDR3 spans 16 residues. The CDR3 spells CASSTNAGGLQETQYF. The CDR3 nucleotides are TGTGCCAGCAGTACAAATGCGGGGGGCCTCCAAGAGACCCAGTACTTC. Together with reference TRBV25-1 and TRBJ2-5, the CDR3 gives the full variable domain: EADIYQTPRYLVIGTGKKITLECSQTMGHDKMYWYQQDPGMELHLIHYSYGVNSTEKGDLSSESTVSRIRTEHFPLTLESARPSHTSQYLCASSTNAGGLQETQYFGPGTRLLVL.

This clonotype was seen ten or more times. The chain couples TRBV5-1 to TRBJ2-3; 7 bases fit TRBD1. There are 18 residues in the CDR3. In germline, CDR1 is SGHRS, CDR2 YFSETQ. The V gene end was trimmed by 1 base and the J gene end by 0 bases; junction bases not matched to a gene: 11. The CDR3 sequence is CASSLWSGGATSTDTQYF. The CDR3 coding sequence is TGCGCCAGCAGCTTGTGGTCAGGGGGAGCTACTAGCACAGATACGCAGTATTTT.

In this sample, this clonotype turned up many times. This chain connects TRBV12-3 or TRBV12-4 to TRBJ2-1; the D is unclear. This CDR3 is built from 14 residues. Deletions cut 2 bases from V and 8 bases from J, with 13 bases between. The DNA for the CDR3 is TGTGCCAGCAGTTTAAACCCCCCCCGGGATGAGCAGTTCTTC. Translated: CASSLNPPRDEQFF.

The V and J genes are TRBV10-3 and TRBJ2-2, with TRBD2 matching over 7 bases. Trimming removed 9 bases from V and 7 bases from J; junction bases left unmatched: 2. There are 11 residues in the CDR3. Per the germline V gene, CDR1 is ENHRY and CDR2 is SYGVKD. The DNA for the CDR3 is TGTGCCATGGGGAGGGACGGGGAGCTGTTTTTT. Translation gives CAMGRDGELFF.

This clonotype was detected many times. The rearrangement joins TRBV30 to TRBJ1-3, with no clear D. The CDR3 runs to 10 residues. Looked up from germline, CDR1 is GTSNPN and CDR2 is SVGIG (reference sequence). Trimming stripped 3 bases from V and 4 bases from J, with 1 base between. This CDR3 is CAWSGNTIYF. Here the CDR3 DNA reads TGTGCCTGGAGCGGAAACACCATATATTTT.

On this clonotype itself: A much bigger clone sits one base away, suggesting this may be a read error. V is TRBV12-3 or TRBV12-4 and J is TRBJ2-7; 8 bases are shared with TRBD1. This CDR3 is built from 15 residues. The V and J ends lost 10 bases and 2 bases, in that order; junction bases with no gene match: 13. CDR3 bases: TGTGCCACCGGTGATACAAAGACAGGGGCCTACGAGCAGTACTTC. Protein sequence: CATGDTKTGAYEQYF.

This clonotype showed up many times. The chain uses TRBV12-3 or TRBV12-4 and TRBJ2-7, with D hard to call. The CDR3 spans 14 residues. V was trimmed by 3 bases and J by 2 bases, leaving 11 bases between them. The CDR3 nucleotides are TGTGCCAGCAGTTTTCGGGCCGGCGCCTACGAGCAGTACTTC. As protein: CASSFRAGAYEQYF.

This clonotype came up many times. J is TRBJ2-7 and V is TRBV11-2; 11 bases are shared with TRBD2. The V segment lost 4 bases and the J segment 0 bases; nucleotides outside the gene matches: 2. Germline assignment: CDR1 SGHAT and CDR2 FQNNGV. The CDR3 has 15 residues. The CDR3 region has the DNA TGTGCCAGCAGCTCCACTAGCGGGAGCTCCTACGAGCAGTACTTC. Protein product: CASSSTSGSSYEQYF.

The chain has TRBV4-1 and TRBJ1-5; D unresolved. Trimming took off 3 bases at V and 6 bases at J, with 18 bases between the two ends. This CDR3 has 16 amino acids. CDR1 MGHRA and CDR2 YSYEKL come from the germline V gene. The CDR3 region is CASSQTRANGRQPQHF. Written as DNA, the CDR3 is TGCGCCAGCAGCCAGACCCGGGCCAATGGGCGTCAGCCCCAGCATTTT.

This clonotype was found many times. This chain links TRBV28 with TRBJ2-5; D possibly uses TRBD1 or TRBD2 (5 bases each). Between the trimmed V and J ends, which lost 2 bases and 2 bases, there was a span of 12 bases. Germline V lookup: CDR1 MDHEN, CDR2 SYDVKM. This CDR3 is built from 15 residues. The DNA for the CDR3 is TGTGCCAGCAGTTTAAGTGGGGGTTCTCAAGAGACCCAGTACTTC. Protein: CASSLSGGSQETQYF.

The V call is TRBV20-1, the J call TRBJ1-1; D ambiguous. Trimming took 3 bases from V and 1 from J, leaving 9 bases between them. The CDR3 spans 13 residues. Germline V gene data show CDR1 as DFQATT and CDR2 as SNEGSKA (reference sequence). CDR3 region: CSARRDTNTEAFF. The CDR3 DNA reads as TGCAGTGCTAGGCGTGACACGAACACTGAAGCTTTCTTT.

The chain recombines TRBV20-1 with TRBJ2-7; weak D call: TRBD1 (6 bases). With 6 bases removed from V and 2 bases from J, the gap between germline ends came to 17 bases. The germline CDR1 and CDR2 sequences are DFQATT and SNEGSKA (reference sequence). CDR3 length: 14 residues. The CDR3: CSASNRELTYEQYF. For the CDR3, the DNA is TGCAGTGCAAGTAACAGGGAACTCACCTACGAGCAGTACTTC.

DNA of the CDR3: TGTGCCAGCAGCTTAACTAGCGGGAGACGTGGTGCAGAGACCCAGTACTTC. Its protein is CASSLTSGRRGAETQYF. The V and J genes are TRBV7-2 and TRBJ2-5, with 11 bases that match TRBD2. The CDR3 is 17 amino acids. V lost 2 bases and J lost 4; bases outside the gene matches: 9. The germline CDR1 and CDR2 sequences are SGHTA and FQGNSA.

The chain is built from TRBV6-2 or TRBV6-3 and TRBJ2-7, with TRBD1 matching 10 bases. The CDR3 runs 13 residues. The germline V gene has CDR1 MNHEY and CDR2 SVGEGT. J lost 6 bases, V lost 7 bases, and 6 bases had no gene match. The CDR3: CASTRTGGGEQYF. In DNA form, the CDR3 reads TGTGCCAGCACCCGGACAGGGGGAGGCGAGCAGTACTTC.

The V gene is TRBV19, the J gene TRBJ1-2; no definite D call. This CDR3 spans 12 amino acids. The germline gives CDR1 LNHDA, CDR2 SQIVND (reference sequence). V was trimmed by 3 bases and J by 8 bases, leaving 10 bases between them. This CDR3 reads CASSIIPGGYTF. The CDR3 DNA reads TGTGCCAGTAGTATTATCCCGGGAGGCTACACCTTC.

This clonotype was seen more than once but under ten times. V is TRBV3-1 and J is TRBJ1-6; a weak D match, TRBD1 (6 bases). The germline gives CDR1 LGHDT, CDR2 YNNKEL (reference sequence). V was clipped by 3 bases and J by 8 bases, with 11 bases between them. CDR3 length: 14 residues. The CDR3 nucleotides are TGTGCCAGCAGCCAGAGACAGGAGGATTCACCCCTCCACTTT. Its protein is CASSQRQEDSPLHF.

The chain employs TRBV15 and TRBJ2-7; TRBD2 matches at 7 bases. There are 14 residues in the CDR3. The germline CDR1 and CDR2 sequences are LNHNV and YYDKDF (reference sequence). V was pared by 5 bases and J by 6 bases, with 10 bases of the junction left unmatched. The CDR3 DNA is TGTGCCACCAGCCATCGGGTGGCGGGAGCCGAGCAGTACTTC. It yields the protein CATSHRVAGAEQYF.

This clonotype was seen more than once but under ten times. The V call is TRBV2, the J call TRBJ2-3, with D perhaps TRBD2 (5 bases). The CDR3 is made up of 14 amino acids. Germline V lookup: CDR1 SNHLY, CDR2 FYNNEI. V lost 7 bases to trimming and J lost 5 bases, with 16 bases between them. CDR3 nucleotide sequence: TGTGCCAGCACCGGGATGAGGGATCTAGATACGCAGTATTTT. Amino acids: CASTGMRDLDTQYF.

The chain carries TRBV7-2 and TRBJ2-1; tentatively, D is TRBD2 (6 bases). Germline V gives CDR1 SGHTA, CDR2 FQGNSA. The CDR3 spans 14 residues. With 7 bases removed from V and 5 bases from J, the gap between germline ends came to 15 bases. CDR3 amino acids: CASTNGGKHNEQFF. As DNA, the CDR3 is TGTGCCAGCACCAACGGCGGGAAACACAATGAGCAGTTCTTC.

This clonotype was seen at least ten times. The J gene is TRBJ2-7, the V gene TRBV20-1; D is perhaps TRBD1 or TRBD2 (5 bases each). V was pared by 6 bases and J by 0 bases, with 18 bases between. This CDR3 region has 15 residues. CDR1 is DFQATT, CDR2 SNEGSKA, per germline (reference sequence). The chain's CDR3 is CSARDGASGSYEQYF. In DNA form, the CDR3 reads TGCAGTGCACGAGACGGGGCGTCTGGCTCCTACGAGCAGTACTTC.

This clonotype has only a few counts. For the CDR3, the DNA is TGTGCCTGGGGACTAGCGGGAGATCCAGCAGATACGCAGTATTTT. Protein sequence: CAWGLAGDPADTQYF. The V gene is TRBV30, the J gene TRBJ2-3, with 13 bases lining up with TRBD2. The germline CDR1 and CDR2 sequences are GTSNPN and SVGIG (reference sequence). This CDR3 contains 15 residues. V lost 5 bases and J lost 4; bases outside the gene matches: 6.

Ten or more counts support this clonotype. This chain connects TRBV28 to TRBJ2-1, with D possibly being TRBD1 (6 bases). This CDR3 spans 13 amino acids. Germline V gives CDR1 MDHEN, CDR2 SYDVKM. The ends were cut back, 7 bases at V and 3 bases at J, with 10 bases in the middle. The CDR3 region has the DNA TGTGCCAGCACTTCGGACAGCTACAATGAGCAGTTCTTC. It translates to CASTSDSYNEQFF. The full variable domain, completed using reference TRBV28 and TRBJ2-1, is DVKVTQSSRYLVKRTGEKVFLECVQDMDHENMFWYRQDPGLGLRLIYFSYDVKMKEKGDIPEGYSVSREKKERFSLILESASTNQTSMYLCASTSDSYNEQFFGPGTRLTVL.

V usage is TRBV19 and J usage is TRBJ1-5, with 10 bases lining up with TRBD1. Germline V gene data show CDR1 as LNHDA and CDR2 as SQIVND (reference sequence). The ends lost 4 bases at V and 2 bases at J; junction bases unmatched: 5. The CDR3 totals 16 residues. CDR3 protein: CASSSRDRGGNQPQHF. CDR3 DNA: TGTGCCAGTAGTAGCCGGGACAGGGGAGGCAATCAGCCCCAGCATTTT.

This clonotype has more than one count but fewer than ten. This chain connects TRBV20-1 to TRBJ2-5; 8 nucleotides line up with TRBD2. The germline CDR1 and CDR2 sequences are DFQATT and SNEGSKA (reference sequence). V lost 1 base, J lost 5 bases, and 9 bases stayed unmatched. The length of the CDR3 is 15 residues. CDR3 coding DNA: TGCAGTGCTAGAGGAAAGCGGGAGCCGGGGGAGACCCAGTACTTC. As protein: CSARGKREPGETQYF.